A selection of T cell receptor beta chains follows, all from one sample in a study of T cells in Graves' hyperthyroidism and ophthalmopathy. MiXCR was run by TCRdb on the multiplex PCR reads, yielding one entry per CDR3 protein. The data show 450,000 to 700,000 distinct CDR3 sequences, roughly 50% seen once. Sequenced sample: peripheral blood or thyroid tissue (not recorded which). All receptors derive from an adult woman with Graves' disease, either hyperthyroidism or ophthalmopathy (not recorded which). Each CDR3 is given with its conserved first and last residue. D genes are given only for firm matches. Rows may omit the clone size; those that give it use once, few, many or a size class.

J gene	D gene	clone size	V gene	CDR3 protein	CDR3 DNA
TRBJ2-7	.	few	TRBV29-1	CSVRGSGEQYF	TGCAGCGTTAGAGGTTCCGGCGAGCAGTACTTC
TRBJ2-5	TRBD1	once	TRBV10-2	CASRSGTEETQYF	TGCGCCAGCAGATCCGGGACAGAAGAGACCCAGTACTTC
TRBJ2-2	.	many	TRBV7-8	CASSLDKYNTGELFF	TGTGCCAGCAGCTTAGATAAGTACAACACCGGGGAGCTGTTTTTT
TRBJ2-5	.	many	TRBV12-3/TRBV12-4	CASSFGPEETQYF	TGTGCCAGCAGTTTTGGCCCAGAGGAGACCCAGTACTTC
TRBJ2-7	TRBD1	.	TRBV10-1	CASSESRGQGYEQYF	TGCGCCAGCAGTGAGTCGCGAGGACAGGGCTACGAGCAGTACTTC
TRBJ1-1	.	.	TRBV4-2	CASSEGGGRWTEAFF	TGTGCCAGCAGCGAAGGAGGCGGACGGTGGACTGAAGCTTTCTTT
TRBJ1-6	TRBD1	.	TRBV2	CASIPGQGVHYSPLHF	TGTGCCAGCATCCCCGGACAGGGGGTACATTATTCACCCCTCCACTTT
TRBJ1-1	.	.	TRBV29-1	CSVALSTRTEAFF	TGCAGCGTTGCCCTGTCCACCAGAACTGAAGCTTTCTTT
TRBJ2-1	.	.	TRBV29-1	CSVGGWEQFF	TGCAGCGTTGGTGGATGGGAGCAGTTCTTC
TRBJ1-2	.	many	TRBV5-1	CASSLRGASYGYTF	TGCGCCAGCAGCTTGAGAGGGGCGAGCTATGGCTACACCTTC